This T cell receptor (beta chain) was sequenced during a study of blood T cell repertoires in COVID-19. The CDR3 spans 15 residues. The V gene's germline CDR1 is SGHRS and CDR2 YFSETQ. Trimming removed 4 bases from V and 0 bases from J; junction bases left unmatched: 4. Per the authors' pipeline: Counts of nucleated cells, estimated from reference gene primer amplification, were obtained. Some clones are missing from TCRdb's copy, which holds only in-frame ones; the method was immunoSEQ multiplex PCR. D and trimming were read from the DNA, whereas the V and J calls and clone size are those reported in that table. Of 40,000 or so clones listed, 80% to 85% are singletons.

The sequence was collected from a man aged 55 to 70 with COVID-19, enrolled during active disease. This chain connects TRBV5-1 to TRBJ1-1; 9 nucleotides align to TRBD1. Sequenced: peripheral blood. The CDR3 loop is CASSIQGAVNTEAFF. In nucleotides, the CDR3 is TGCGCCAGCAGCATACAGGGGGCCGTGAACACTGAAGCTTTCTTT.